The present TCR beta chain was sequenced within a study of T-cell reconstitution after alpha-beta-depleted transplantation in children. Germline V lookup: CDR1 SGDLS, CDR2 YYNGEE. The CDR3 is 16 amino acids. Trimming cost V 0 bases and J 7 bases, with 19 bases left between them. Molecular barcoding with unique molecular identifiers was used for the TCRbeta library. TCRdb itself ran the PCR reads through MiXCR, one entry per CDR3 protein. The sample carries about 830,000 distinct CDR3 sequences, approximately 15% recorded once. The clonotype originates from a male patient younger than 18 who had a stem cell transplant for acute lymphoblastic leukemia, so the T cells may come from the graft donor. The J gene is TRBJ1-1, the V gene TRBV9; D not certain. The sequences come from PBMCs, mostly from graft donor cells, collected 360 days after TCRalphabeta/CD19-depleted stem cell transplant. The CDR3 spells CASSVATGLAQNEAFF. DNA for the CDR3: TGTGCCAGCAGCGTAGCTACCGGGTTGGCCCAGAATGAAGCTTTCTTT.